This T cell receptor beta chain was recorded in a study of control samples from healthy donors and cancer patients. Assay: immunoSEQ multiplex PCR; the TCRdb copy retains only in-frame clones and omits some. The sample includes about 40,000 clones, about 94% of them seen just once. The CDR3 consists of 13 residues. Germline-derived CDR1 and CDR2 are LGHDT and YNNKEL (reference sequence). V dropped 8 bases and J dropped 0 bases, with 8 bases sitting between them. The sequence came from a woman between 45 and 65 years old in good health. The chain carries TRBV3-1 (or the pseudogene TRBV3-2) and TRBJ1-3; D unresolved. Sequencing used blood. In DNA form, the CDR3 reads TGTGCCAGCTTAAGGCACTCTGGAAACACCATATATTTT. Translating it yields CASLRHSGNTIYF.